This paragraph reports one T cell receptor (beta chain). The antigen remains unidentified. The sample is drawn from a study of blood T cells in healthy people across ages. Trimming took 2 bases from V and 2 from J, leaving 1 base between them. Germline V gene lookup returns CDR1 ENHRY and CDR2 SYGVKD. The CDR3 spans 12 residues. Study outcomes and limitations: PBMCs were not sorted, which prevented a conclusive comparison of naive versus antigen-experienced cells.

Alongside a J-beta primer mix, a sample-barcoded 5' primer served in a second PCR lasting about 6 to 12 cycles. Using its own MiXCR run on the 5' RACE reads, TCRdb lists one record per CDR3 protein. Among 650,000 to 950,000 distinct CDR3 sequences listed, around 43% were seen once. The V call is TRBV10-3, the J call TRBJ1-3; D gene unclear. The TCR was taken from a man in his fifties or sixties in good health. Sequencing used blood. The chain's CDR3 is CAISEAGNTIYF. For the CDR3, the DNA is TGTGCCATCAGTGAGGCTGGAAACACCATATATTTT.